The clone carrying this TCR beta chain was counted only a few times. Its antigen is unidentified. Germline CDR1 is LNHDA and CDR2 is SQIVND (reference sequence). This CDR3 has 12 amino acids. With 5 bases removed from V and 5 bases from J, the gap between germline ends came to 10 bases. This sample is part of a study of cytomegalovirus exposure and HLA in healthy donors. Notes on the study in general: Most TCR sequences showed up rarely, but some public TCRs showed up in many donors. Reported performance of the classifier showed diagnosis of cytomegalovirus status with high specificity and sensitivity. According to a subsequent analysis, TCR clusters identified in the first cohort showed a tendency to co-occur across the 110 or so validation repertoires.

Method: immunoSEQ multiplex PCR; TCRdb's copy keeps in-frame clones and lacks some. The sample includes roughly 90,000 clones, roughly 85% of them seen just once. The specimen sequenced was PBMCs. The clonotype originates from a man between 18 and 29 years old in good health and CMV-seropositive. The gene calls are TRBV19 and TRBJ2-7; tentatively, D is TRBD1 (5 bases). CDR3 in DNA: TGTGCCAGTAGTGTGGACACGAACGAGCAGTACGTC. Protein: CASSVDTNEQYV.